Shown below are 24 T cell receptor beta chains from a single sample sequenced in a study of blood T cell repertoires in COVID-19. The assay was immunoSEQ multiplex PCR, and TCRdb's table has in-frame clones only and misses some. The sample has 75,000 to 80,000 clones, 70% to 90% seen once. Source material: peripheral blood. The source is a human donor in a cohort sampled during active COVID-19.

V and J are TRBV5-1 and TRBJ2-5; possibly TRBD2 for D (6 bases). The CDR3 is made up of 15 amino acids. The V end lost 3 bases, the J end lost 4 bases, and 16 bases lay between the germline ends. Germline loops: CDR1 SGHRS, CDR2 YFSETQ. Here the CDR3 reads CASSSETRFGETQYF. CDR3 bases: TGCGCCAGCAGCTCCGAGACTAGGTTTGGAGAGACCCAGTACTTC.

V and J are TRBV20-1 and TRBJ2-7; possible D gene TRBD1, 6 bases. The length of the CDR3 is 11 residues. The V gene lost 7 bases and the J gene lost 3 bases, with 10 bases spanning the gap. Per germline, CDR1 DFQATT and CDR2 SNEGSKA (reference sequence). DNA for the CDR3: TGCAGTGGGCACAGGGTCTACGAGCAGTACTTC. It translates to CSGHRVYEQYF.

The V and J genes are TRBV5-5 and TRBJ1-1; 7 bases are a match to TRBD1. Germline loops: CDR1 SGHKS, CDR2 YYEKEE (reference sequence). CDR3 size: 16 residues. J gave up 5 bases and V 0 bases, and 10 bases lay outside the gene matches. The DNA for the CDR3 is TGTGCCAGCAGCTTGGGGTTCGGCAGGGGGTATACTGAAGCTTTCTTT. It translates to CASSLGFGRGYTEAFF.

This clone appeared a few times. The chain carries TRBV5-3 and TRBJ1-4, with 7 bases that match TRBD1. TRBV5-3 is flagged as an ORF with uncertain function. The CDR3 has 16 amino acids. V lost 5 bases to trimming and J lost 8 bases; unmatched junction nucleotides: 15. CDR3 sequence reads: CARRLIGRQGVEKLFF. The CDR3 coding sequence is TGTGCCAGAAGACTGATCGGTCGGCAGGGGGTCGAAAAACTGTTTTTT.

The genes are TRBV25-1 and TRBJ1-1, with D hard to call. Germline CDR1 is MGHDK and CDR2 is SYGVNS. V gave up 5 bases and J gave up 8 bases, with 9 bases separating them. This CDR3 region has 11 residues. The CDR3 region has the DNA TGTGCCAGCAGTCAAGCCGTCGAAGCTTTCTTT. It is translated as CASSQAVEAFF.

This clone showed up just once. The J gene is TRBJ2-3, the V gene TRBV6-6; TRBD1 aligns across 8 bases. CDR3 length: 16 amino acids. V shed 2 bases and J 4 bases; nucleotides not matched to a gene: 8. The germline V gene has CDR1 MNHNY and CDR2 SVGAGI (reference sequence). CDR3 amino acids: CASSYLSGQVSDTQYF. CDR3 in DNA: TGTGCCAGCAGTTACCTTTCGGGACAGGTTTCAGATACGCAGTATTTT.

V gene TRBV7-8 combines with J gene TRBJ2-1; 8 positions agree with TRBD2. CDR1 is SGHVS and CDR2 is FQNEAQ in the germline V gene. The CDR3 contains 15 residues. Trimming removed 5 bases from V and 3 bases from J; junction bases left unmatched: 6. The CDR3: CASSRSGSFYNEQFF. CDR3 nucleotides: TGTGCCAGCAGCCGAAGCGGGAGTTTCTACAATGAGCAGTTCTTC. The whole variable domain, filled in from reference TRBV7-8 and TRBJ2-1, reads GAGVSQSPRYKVAKRGQDVALRCDPISGHVSLFWYQQALGQGPEFLTYFQNEAQLDKSGLPSDRFFAERPEGSVSTLKIQRTQQEDSAVYLCASSRSGSFYNEQFFGPGTRLTVL.

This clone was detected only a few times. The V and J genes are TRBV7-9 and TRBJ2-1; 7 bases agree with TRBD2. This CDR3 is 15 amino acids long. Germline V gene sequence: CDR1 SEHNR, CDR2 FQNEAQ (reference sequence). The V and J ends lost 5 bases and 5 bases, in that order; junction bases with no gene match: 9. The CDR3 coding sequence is TGTGCCAGCAGCCATACAAGGGCGGGGGACAATGAGCAGTTCTTC. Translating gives CASSHTRAGDNEQFF.

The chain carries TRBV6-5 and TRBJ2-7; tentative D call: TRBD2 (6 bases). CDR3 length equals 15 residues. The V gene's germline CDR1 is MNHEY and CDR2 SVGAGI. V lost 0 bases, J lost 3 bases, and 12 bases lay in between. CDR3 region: CASSYSSSAIYEQYF. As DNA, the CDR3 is TGTGCCAGCAGTTACTCGTCTAGCGCCATCTACGAGCAGTACTTC.

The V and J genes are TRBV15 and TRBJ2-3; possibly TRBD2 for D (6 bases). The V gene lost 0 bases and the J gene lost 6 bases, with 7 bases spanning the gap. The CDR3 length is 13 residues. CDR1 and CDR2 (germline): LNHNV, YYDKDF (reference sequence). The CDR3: CATSRDREDTQYF. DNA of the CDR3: TGTGCCACCAGCAGAGATCGGGAGGATACGCAGTATTTT.

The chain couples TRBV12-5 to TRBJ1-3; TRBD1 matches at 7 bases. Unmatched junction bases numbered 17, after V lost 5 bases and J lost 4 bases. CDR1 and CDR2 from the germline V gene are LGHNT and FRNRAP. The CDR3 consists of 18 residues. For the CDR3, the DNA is TGTGCTAGTGGTCCGGGACAGTTGGCTGCACTGGGGGGAAACACCATATATTTT. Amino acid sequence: CASGPGQLAALGGNTIYF.

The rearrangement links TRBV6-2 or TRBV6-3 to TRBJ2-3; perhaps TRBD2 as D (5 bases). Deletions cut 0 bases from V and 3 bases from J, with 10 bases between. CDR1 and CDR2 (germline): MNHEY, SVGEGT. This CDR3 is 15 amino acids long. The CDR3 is CASSYSVSGTDTQYF. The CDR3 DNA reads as TGTGCCAGCAGTTACTCAGTCAGCGGAACAGATACGCAGTATTTT.

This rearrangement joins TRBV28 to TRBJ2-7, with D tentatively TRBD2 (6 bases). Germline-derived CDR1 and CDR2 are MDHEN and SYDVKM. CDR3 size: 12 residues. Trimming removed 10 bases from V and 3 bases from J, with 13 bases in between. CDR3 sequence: CAIGGHSYEQYF. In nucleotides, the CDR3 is TGTGCCATCGGAGGGCACAGCTACGAGCAGTACTTC.

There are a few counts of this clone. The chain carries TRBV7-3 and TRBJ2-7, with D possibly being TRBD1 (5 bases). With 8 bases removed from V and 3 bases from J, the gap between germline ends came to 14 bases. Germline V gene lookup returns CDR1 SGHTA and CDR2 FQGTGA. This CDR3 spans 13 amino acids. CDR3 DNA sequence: TGTGCCAGCGGATCCGGTAGGGGCTACGAGCAGTACTTC. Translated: CASGSGRGYEQYF.

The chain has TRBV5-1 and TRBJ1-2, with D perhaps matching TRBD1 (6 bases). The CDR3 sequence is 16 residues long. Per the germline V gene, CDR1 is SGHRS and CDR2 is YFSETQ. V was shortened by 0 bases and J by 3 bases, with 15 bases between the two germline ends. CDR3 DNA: TGCGCCAGCAGCTTGGTGTTGGGGGGGCTCGACTATGGCTACACCTTC. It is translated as CASSLVLGGLDYGYTF.

CDR3 in amino acids: CASSLGLAYTDTQYF. CDR3 in DNA: TGTGCCAGCAGCTTAGGTCTGGCTTACACAGATACGCAGTATTTT. The chain couples TRBV7-2 to TRBJ2-3; D gene ambiguous. Trimming took 1 base from V and 2 from J, leaving 10 bases between them. Germline V gene data show CDR1 as SGHTA and CDR2 as FQGNSA. The CDR3 extends over 15 amino acids.

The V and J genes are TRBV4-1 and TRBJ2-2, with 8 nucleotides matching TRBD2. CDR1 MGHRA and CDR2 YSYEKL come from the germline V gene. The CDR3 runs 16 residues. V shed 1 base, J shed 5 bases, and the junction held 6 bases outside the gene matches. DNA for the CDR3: TGCGCCAGCAGCCAAGCCGGGACTAGAATAACCGGGGAGCTGTTTTTT. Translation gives CASSQAGTRITGELFF.

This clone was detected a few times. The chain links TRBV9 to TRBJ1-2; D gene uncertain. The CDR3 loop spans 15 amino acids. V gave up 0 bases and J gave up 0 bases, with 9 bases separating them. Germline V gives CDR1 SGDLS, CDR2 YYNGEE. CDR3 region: CASSVEGSTNYGYTF. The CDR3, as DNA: TGTGCCAGCAGCGTAGAAGGGAGTACTAACTATGGCTACACCTTC.

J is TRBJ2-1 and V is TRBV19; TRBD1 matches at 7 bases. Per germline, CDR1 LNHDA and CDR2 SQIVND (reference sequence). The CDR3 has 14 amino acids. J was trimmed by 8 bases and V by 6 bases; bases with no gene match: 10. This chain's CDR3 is CASRARQGVDEQFF. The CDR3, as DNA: TGTGCCAGTAGGGCAAGACAGGGAGTGGATGAGCAGTTCTTC.

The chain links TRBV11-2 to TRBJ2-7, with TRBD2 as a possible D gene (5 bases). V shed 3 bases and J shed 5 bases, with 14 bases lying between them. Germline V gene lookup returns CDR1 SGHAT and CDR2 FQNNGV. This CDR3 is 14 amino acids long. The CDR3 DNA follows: TGTGCCAGCAGCTTGGGATGGCGGGCCAACGAGCAGTACTTC. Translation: CASSLGWRANEQYF.

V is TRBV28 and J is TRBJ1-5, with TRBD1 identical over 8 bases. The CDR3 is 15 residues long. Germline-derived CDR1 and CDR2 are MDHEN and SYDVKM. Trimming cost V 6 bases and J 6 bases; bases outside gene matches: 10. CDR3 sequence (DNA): TGTGCCAGCAGGAACGCCCGGGACAGGCGTCAGCCCCAGCATTTT. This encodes CASRNARDRRQPQHF.

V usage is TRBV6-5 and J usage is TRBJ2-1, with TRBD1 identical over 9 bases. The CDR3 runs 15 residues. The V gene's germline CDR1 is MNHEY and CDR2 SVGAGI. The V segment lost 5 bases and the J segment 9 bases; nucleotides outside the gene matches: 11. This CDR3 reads CASSRQGVGVGEQFF. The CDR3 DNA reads TGTGCCAGCAGTCGACAGGGGGTAGGTGTGGGTGAGCAGTTCTTC.

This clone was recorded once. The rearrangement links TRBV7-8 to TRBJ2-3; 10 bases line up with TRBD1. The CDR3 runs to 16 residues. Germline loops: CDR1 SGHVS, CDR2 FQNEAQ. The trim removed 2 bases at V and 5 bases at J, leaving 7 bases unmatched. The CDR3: CASSLKTGGAIDTQYF. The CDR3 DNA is TGTGCCAGCAGCTTAAAGACAGGGGGCGCGATAGATACGCAGTATTTT.

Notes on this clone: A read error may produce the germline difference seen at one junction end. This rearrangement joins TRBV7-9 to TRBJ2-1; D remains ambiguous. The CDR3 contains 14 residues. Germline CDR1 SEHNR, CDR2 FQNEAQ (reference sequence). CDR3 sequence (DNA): TGTGCCAGCAGCTTAGGCGGCTCCTCCAATGAGCAGTTCTTC. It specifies CASSLGGSSNEQFF.